The rows below give T cell receptor beta chains drawn from one sample of a study of T cell repertoires in cytomegalovirus infection. TCRdb redid the calling of the reads with MiXCR, one entry per CDR3 protein. The table has about 600,000 distinct CDR3 sequences, about 24% seen once. Source material: CD8+ T cells from PBMCs. These receptors came from a human donor in good health (CMV status not recorded). Some clones in this sample may be carry-over from other donors' samples. Both conserved end residues are part of each CDR3. D genes are given only for firm matches. The size of a clone is reported for some rows only, either as once, few or many, or as a class for expanded clones.

v_gene	abundance	d_gene	j_gene	CDR3nt	CDR3aa
TRBV5-6	NA	NA	TRBJ1-2	TGTGCCAGCAGCATAACATCAAGAGATGGCTACACCTTC	CASSITSRDGYTF
TRBV6-5	NA	NA	TRBJ2-5	TGTGCCAGCAGTTACTTTCCGAACGGGGAGACCCAGTACTTC	CASSYFPNGETQYF
TRBV10-2	few	NA	TRBJ2-7	TGCGCCAGCTCGGGGCGGACATTCTCCTACGAGCAGTACTTC	CASSGRTFSYEQYF
TRBV10-3	NA	TRBD1	TRBJ1-3	TGTGCCATCAGCGCCCCGGACAGGGGGCAAATCTCTGGAAACACCATATATTTT	CAISAPDRGQISGNTIYF
TRBV12-3/TRBV12-4	NA	NA	TRBJ1-6	TGTGCCAGCAGTTTACAGGGGAATGGAAATTCACCCCTCCACTTT	CASSLQGNGNSPLHF
TRBV20-1	few	NA	TRBJ1-2	TGCAGTGCTAGTAATCTCCGGGCGAATACGTATGGCTACACCTTC	CSASNLRANTYGYTF
TRBV7-9	many	NA	TRBJ1-5	TGTGCCAGCAGCTTCGCAGGGGCCAATCAGCCCCAGCATTTT	CASSFAGANQPQHF
TRBV14	NA	TRBD1	TRBJ2-7	TGTGCCAGCAGCGACTCCCGGGACAGGGCCTACGAGCAGTACTTC	CASSDSRDRAYEQYF
TRBV7-9	NA	NA	TRBJ2-2	TGTGCCAGCAGCTTAGGGGTCCCCCGGGAGCTGTTTTTT	CASSLGVPRELFF
TRBV14	few	NA	TRBJ2-7	TGTGCCAGCAGCCCCTTCACAGGGAGAACGCTCTCCTACGAGCAGTACTTC	CASSPFTGRTLSYEQYF
TRBV7-9	few	NA	TRBJ1-5	TGTGCCAGCAGTCCCGGAGGGTCAGGCAATCAGCCCCAGCATTTT	CASSPGGSGNQPQHF
TRBV10-2	NA	TRBD1	TRBJ2-4	TGCGCCAGCGAAGGGACAGAAAACATTCAGTACTTC	CASEGTENIQYF
TRBV7-2	many	NA	TRBJ2-2	TGTGCCAGCAGCTTAGGAGGCCCATTTACAGGGTATAACGGGGAGCTGTTTTTT	CASSLGGPFTGYNGELFF
TRBV27	NA	NA	TRBJ2-3	TGTGCCAGCAGTTTATTACCCGGAAACCGACCGGATACGCAGTATTTT	CASSLLPGNRPDTQYF
TRBV12-5	many	TRBD1	TRBJ1-5	TGTGCTAGTGGTTTGGAAGGGGGCGTCAATCAGCCCCAGCATTTT	CASGLEGGVNQPQHF
TRBV20-1	NA	NA	TRBJ1-1	TGCAGTGCTAGACGGCGAGGGGGGACTGAAGCTTTCTTT	CSARRRGGTEAFF
TRBV10-2	many	TRBD1	TRBJ1-1	TGCGCCAGCAGTGAGTCGACAGGGGGAACTGAAGCTTTCTTT	CASSESTGGTEAFF
TRBV2	NA	NA	TRBJ1-3	TGTGCCAGCAGTGAAGCGGGGGGACTCCCTGGAAACACCATATATTTT	CASSEAGGLPGNTIYF
TRBV29-1	few	TRBD1	TRBJ2-7	TGCAGCGTAAGGACAGGGCGCGCCTACGAGCAGTACTTC	CSVRTGRAYEQYF
TRBV9	NA	TRBD1	TRBJ2-3	TGTGCCAGCAGCGTAGAGGGGACAGCTAGCACAGATACGCAGTATTTT	CASSVEGTASTDTQYF
TRBV7-9	NA	NA	TRBJ2-7	TGTGCCAGCAGCACTCTCACGCAATACCGCTACGAGCAGTACTTC	CASSTLTQYRYEQYF
TRBV12-5	many	TRBD1	TRBJ2-1	TGTGCTAGTGGTTTTGGGACAGAGAGCTCCTACAATGAGCAGTTCTTC	CASGFGTESSYNEQFF
TRBV29-1	few	TRBD2	TRBJ2-3	TGCAGCCTTTTGAGAGGTAGCGGGGGGCCTTCTGATACGCAGTATTTT	CSLLRGSGGPSDTQYF
TRBV20-1	NA	NA	TRBJ2-1	TGCAGTGCTTGGTCGGACCAGACTAGTTCTGAGCAGTTCTTC	CSAWSDQTSSEQFF
TRBV6-1	many	NA	TRBJ2-5	TGTGCCAGCAGTGCTTTTGAGACAGCTCAAGAGACCCAGTACTTC	CASSAFETAQETQYF
TRBV10-3	many	TRBD1	TRBJ2-7	TGTGCCATCAGCGTAACACGGGACAGGGTAGACGCCGAGCAGTACTTC	CAISVTRDRVDAEQYF
TRBV12-3/TRBV12-4	many	NA	TRBJ2-7	TGTGCCAGCAGTTTTGATTCGGCGAGGGGAACCTACGAGCAGTACTTC	CASSFDSARGTYEQYF
TRBV7-2	many	NA	TRBJ2-7	TGTGCCAGCAGCTTAGCCCCTATAGTAATCTACGAGCAGTACTTC	CASSLAPIVIYEQYF
TRBV27	NA	NA	TRBJ2-1	TGTGCCAGCAGGGGGCTAGTCGATGAGCAGTTCTTC	CASRGLVDEQFF
TRBV14	NA	NA	TRBJ2-1	TGTGCCAGCAGCCTTTCGAGGTGGGACAATGAGCAGTTCTTC	CASSLSRWDNEQFF
TRBV7-2	many	TRBD1	TRBJ1-1	TGTGCCAGCTCCGCAGGGGGCCTAGAAGCTTTCTTT	CASSAGGLEAFF
TRBV25-1	NA	NA	TRBJ2-7	TGTGCCAGCAGAGTGGATACCTACGAGCAGTACTTC	CASRVDTYEQYF
TRBV6-2/TRBV6-3	NA	TRBD2	TRBJ2-5	TGTGCCAGCCAAAGGACTAGCCCCCAAGAGACCCAGTACTTC	CASQRTSPQETQYF
TRBV7-9	many	NA	TRBJ1-2	TGTGCCAGCAGCGCGGACTACAATGGCTACACCTTC	CASSADYNGYTF
TRBV7-9	many	NA	TRBJ1-2	TGTGCCAGCAGCTCCGGACTCAGGAGGCACTATGGCTACACCTTC	CASSSGLRRHYGYTF
TRBV28	NA	NA	TRBJ1-4	TGTGCCAGCAGTTTTTCAGGGCAGGGTAATGAAAAACTGTTTTTT	CASSFSGQGNEKLFF
TRBV7-6	many	NA	TRBJ2-1	TGTGCCAGCAGCTTAGCTGCGGGAACTGCTTACAATGAGCAGTTCTTC	CASSLAAGTAYNEQFF
TRBV10-3	NA	NA	TRBJ2-7	TGTGCCATCAGAGGACTGAGAAACGAGCAGTACTTC	CAIRGLRNEQYF
TRBV7-4	NA	NA	TRBJ1-5	TGTGCCAGCAGCTTAGCGGGACGGTTCGGGTCAAGTCAGCCCCAGCATTTT	CASSLAGRFGSSQPQHF
TRBV20-1	NA	TRBD2	TRBJ2-1	TGCAGTGCTAGATCCACTCAAGCGGGGGCCCGGAATGAGCAGTTCTTC	CSARSTQAGARNEQFF
TRBV7-9	many	NA	TRBJ1-2	TGTGCCAGCAGCCTCACGGGAGGGGCCCTTTCGGATGGCTACACCTTC	CASSLTGGALSDGYTF
TRBV13	NA	NA	TRBJ2-3	TGTGCCAGCAGCTCCCTCGGGACTAGCACAGATACGCAGTATTTT	CASSSLGTSTDTQYF
TRBV29-1	many	NA	TRBJ1-2	TGCAGCGTTGAAGATCTTCAGGGAGGGAATGGCTACACCTTC	CSVEDLQGGNGYTF
TRBV2	NA	TRBD2	TRBJ2-7	TGTGCCAGCAGGCCCTCGGGTAGCGGGGGGTCGAGCTCCTACGAGCAGTACTTC	CASRPSGSGGSSSYEQYF
TRBV2	NA	NA	TRBJ2-7	TGTGCCAGCAGTGAAGCGGGCCCCCTGGGACACGAGCAGTACTTC	CASSEAGPLGHEQYF
TRBV7-6	many	NA	TRBJ2-3	TGTGCCATCGGGACACGCACAGATACGCAGTATTTT	CAIGTRTDTQYF
TRBV5-6	NA	NA	TRBJ1-1	TGTGCCAGCAGCACGGGGGGGGTGTACACTGAAGCTTTCTTT	CASSTGGVYTEAFF
TRBV7-8	many	NA	TRBJ2-1	TGTGCCAGCAGCTTAGAAGGGGGGATCCCCGACAATGAGCAGTTCTTC	CASSLEGGIPDNEQFF
TRBV5-3	NA	NA	TRBJ2-3	TGTGCCAGCAGCCGAATGGAAGACGACAGGACCATAGATACGCAGTATTTT	CASSRMEDDRTIDTQYF
TRBV28	few	NA	TRBJ2-3	TGTGCCAGCGATGGGCAGGCTGAATTACCAGATACGCAGTATTTT	CASDGQAELPDTQYF
TRBV12-3/TRBV12-4	few	TRBD1	TRBJ2-7	TGTGCCAGCAGTTTAAGGGACAGTAATTCCTACGAGCAGTACTTC	CASSLRDSNSYEQYF
TRBV19	NA	TRBD1	TRBJ2-5	TGTGCCAGTAGTATAGGACAGGGTGAGACCCAGTACTTC	CASSIGQGETQYF
TRBV6-5	NA	NA	TRBJ1-1	TGTGCCAGCAGGATTTCCTTCGGGAACACTGAAGCTTTCTTT	CASRISFGNTEAFF
TRBV6-2/TRBV6-3	few	TRBD2	TRBJ2-3	TGTGCCAGCAGTTCAGCGGGGAGAAGCACAGATACGCAGTATTTT	CASSSAGRSTDTQYF
TRBV28	many	NA	TRBJ2-1	TGTGCCAGCAGTTTGAGGCGGGGGCTGAGGGATGAGCAGTTCTTC	CASSLRRGLRDEQFF